These T cell receptor beta chains were read from a single sample in a study of T cell responses to AZD1222 COVID-19 vaccine. Measured with immunoSEQ multiplex PCR; TCRdb has only the in-frame clones, and not every one. Among roughly 120,000 clones, around 90% were seen once, and the ten largest hold about 1.2%. Sequenced material: peripheral blood, taken on day 0 of AZD1222 vaccination. The receptors shown here come from an adult in good health. Each CDR3 is given with its conserved first and last residue. A D gene is named only where the DNA matches it firmly. Clone size, where shown, is once, few, many, or a class for clones that have expanded.

clone size	V gene	J gene	D gene	CDR3 protein	CDR3 DNA
-	TRBV18	TRBJ1-2	TRBD1	CASSPRGTGGYGYTF	TGTGCCAGCTCACCAAGGGGGACAGGGGGCTATGGCTACACCTTC
-	TRBV27	TRBJ2-7	-	CASSLHGSYEQYF	TGTGCCAGCAGTTTACACGGGAGCTACGAGCAGTACTTC
-	TRBV5-1	TRBJ1-6	-	CASSSSNRVPNSPLHF	TGCGCCAGCAGCTCCTCGAACAGGGTCCCCAATTCACCCCTCCACTTT
-	TRBV5-5	TRBJ2-7	TRBD2	CASSLPGLASGEQYF	TGTGCCAGCAGCTTGCCGGGACTAGCGTCTGGTGAGCAGTACTTC
few	TRBV3-1/TRBV3-2	TRBJ1-3	-	CASSQGTLGNTIYF	TGTGCCAGCAGCCAAGGGACACTTGGAAACACCATATATTTT
once	TRBV5-1	TRBJ2-5	TRBD1	CASSPGQAKETQYF	TGCGCCAGCAGCCCGGGACAGGCCAAAGAGACCCAGTACTTC
once	TRBV12-3/TRBV12-4	TRBJ2-7	-	CASSPRYEQYF	TGTGCCAGCAGTCCCCGCTACGAGCAGTACTTC
-	TRBV20-1	TRBJ1-2	-	CSAKRDGGYTF	TGCAGTGCTAAGCGGGACGGAGGCTACACCTTC
-	TRBV5-4	TRBJ2-1	TRBD1	CASSDRVDNEQFF	TGTGCCAGCAGCGACAGGGTGGACAATGAGCAGTTCTTC
-	TRBV6-5	TRBJ1-1	-	CASSIQENTEAFF	TGTGCCAGCAGTATCCAGGAGAACACTGAAGCTTTCTTT
-	TRBV12-5	TRBJ1-4	-	CASGGRTDEKLFF	TGTGCTAGTGGTGGGAGGACGGATGAAAAACTGTTTTTT
-	TRBV4-1	TRBJ2-5	-	CASSTSGLQRGETQYF	TGCGCCAGCAGCACCTCCGGGCTTCAGCGTGGAGAGACCCAGTACTTC
-	TRBV7-9	TRBJ2-7	TRBD2	CASSSAGGWEQYF	TGTGCCAGCAGCTCGGCGGGGGGATGGGAGCAGTACTTC
once	TRBV10-3	TRBJ1-3	-	CAIKRRIWENTIYF	TGTGCCATCAAACGCCGGATCTGGGAAAACACCATATATTTT
-	TRBV7-2	TRBJ1-5	-	CASSLAPVGNSNQPQHF	TGTGCCAGCAGCTTAGCGCCGGTAGGAAATAGCAATCAGCCCCAGCATTTT
-	TRBV4-3	TRBJ2-6	-	CASSHEWGSGANVLTF	TGCGCCAGCAGCCATGAGTGGGGCTCTGGGGCCAACGTCCTGACTTTC
-	TRBV19	TRBJ1-6	TRBD1	CASSPSGRGSSPLHF	TGTGCCAGTAGTCCCTCGGGCAGGGGGAGTTCACCCCTCCACTTT
-	TRBV12-3/TRBV12-4	TRBJ2-7	-	CASRRDANYEQYF	TGTGCCAGCAGGCGCGATGCCAACTACGAGCAGTACTTC
-	TRBV7-2	TRBJ2-2	TRBD2	CASSLQGGLAGGELFF	TGTGCCAGCAGCTTACAGGGAGGGCTAGCTGGCGGGGAGCTGTTTTTT
-	TRBV7-9	TRBJ1-2	-	CASRGRWEAWDYGYTF	TGTGCCAGCAGGGGACGATGGGAGGCTTGGGACTATGGCTACACCTTC
-	TRBV27	TRBJ1-6	TRBD1	CASRPDRAYNSPLHF	TGTGCCAGCAGACCCGACAGGGCCTATAATTCACCCCTCCACTTT
-	TRBV10-3	TRBJ2-3	TRBD2	CAISESSGGLDTQYF	TGTGCCATCAGTGAGTCTAGCGGGGGGTTGGATACGCAGTATTTT
once	TRBV19	TRBJ2-2	-	CASSILERTGELFF	TGTGCCAGTAGTATCCTGGAGCGCACCGGGGAGCTGTTTTTT
-	TRBV6-1	TRBJ1-4	-	CASSEADGTNEKLFF	TGTGCCAGCAGTGAAGCAGACGGCACCAATGAAAAACTGTTTTTT
-	TRBV14	TRBJ2-5	-	CASSQDVETQYF	TGTGCCAGCAGCCAAGATGTGGAGACCCAGTACTTC